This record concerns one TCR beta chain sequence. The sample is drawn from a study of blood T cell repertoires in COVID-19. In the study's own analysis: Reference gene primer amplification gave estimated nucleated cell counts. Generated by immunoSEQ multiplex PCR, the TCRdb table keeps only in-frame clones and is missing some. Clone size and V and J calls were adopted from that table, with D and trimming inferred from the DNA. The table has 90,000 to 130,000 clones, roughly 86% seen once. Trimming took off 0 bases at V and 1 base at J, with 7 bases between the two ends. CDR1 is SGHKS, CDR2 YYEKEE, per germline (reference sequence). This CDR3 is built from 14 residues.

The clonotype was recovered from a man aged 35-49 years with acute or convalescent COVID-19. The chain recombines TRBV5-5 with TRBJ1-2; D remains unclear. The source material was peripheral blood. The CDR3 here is CASSLGSLNYGYTF. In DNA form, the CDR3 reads TGTGCCAGCAGCTTGGGCAGTCTTAACTATGGCTACACCTTC.